The clone carrying this TCR beta chain was counted ten times or more. Its antigen is currently unknown. TCR beta CDR3 regions were amplified from RNA transcripts. First-round RT-PCR targeting the TCR CDR3 was performed with the HTBI primer set. TCRdb ran MiXCR on the multiplex PCR reads and lists one entry per CDR3 protein. The table has some 600,000 distinct CDR3 sequences, roughly 13% seen once. This entry belongs to a study of T cells in Graves' hyperthyroidism and ophthalmopathy. Findings and caveats of the study: In the analysis, a 13 V-J model separated ophthalmopathy from stable hyperthyroidism. Model-based prediction identified ophthalmopathy a median 6.5 months prior to its onset.

The patients, who ranged from 18 to 65 in age, presented with newly diagnosed hyperthyroidism lasting under 2 months. 10 ml fresh peripheral blood yielded the PBMCs. This clonotype originated in a woman in her twenties or thirties with Graves' hyperthyroidism that later progressed to Graves' ophthalmopathy. The sequenced sample was blood.

The CDR3 is CASRETASGRPNEQFF. CDR3 bases: TGTGCCAGCAGGGAAACTGCTAGCGGGAGACCCAATGAGCAGTTCTTC. The V and J genes are TRBV6-1 and TRBJ2-1; 10 bases line up with TRBD2. V shed 6 bases and J 6 bases; nucleotides not matched to a gene: 11. CDR1 is MNHNS, CDR2 SASEGT, per germline. The CDR3 is made up of 16 amino acids.